This TCR beta chain stems from a study of cytomegalovirus exposure and HLA in healthy donors (dated by TCRdb to 2015 to 2018). Study-level background: According to an earlier analysis of several hundred of the donors, about 180 million T cells yielded roughly 110 million unique TCR beta sequences and about 300 Gb of sequence data. About 300 gigabases of sequencing data and 75 million to 85 million unique TCR sequences made up an early release that covered 640 HLA-typed donors. Among the roughly 410 genotyped donors, more than 70% belonged to the genetic ancestry cluster associated with self-reported Caucasian donors. The study aimed to test whether signatures of past pathogen exposure could be identified by cataloging public T cell receptors. The study used immunosequencing to profile the T cell repertoires of approximately 690 subjects and linked those repertoires to cytomegalovirus serostatus. Along with the approximately 600-subject first cohort, a separate validation cohort of around 110 different subjects was used. High-throughput TCR immunosequencing, statistical association of individual TCRs with disease status, and machine learning were combined to predict cytomegalovirus infection status. To study patterns of TCR occurrence, a later analysis re-analyzed previously published TCR beta repertoires from 666 donors and added high-resolution HLA genotyping. Rather than using new phenotypic data, the later analysis identified candidate immune exposures from TCR beta sequences and from how often those sequences occurred across donors. To decide whether each TCR beta V gene segment behaved as functional or pseudogenic, an earlier analysis of approximately 590 of the donors relied on high-throughput TCR beta sequencing. Donor age, sex, ethnicity and CMV serostatus were compiled together with the repertoire data. A later genetic analysis took genome-wide SNP genotypes for about three fifths of the roughly 670 donors and used that subset as a discovery cohort. All discovery cohort repertoires had been generated using a single sequencing platform. Class I and class II HLA loci were covered by the typing at four-digit resolution. The number of donors typed differed by locus, with roughly 620-630 for A, B, C, DRB1 and DQB1, roughly 520 for DQA1, approximately 580 for DPA1, and over 400 for DPB1. A few DR-DQ haplotypes were handled as single units for association and clustering because linkage in the cohort was strong. On average, roughly 240,000 unique TCR beta nucleotide sequences were sequenced per donor among some 430 genotyped donors of the cohort, with roughly 18% of those sequences being non-productive.

Trimming removed 8 bases from V and 3 bases from J; the gene matches leave 7 bases unexplained. CDR1 MGHRA and CDR2 YSYEKL are derived from the germline V gene. Spanning cysteine to phenylalanine, the CDR3 consists of 14 amino acids. Solely the CDR3 DNA is kept, with 42 bases framed from the first base. On this clone: The target of this receptor is not known. No base quality information exists; no much larger clone differs at one position.

The cohort comprised around 690 healthy bone marrow donors. Cohort members were all nominally healthy when sampled, although unrecorded immune exposures were likely present. The donor was CMV seronegative and was included in the group of several hundred seronegative cohort members. Every donor gave a peripheral blood sample, and the peripheral blood mononuclear cells from that sample were used for TCR beta sequencing. The Qiagen DNeasy Blood Extraction Kit was used to extract genomic DNA from the blood cell samples. General findings and caveats noted by the study authors: Several of the top co-occurrence clusters appeared to be linked to parvovirus B19, influenza, CMV and Epstein-Barr virus, according to a later analysis. The presence/absence analyses assumed that sequencing depth was roughly uniform across donors, and that assumption may not be true. A later genetic analysis reported fewer N-insertions in productive TCRs among donors in an Asian-associated ancestry cluster than the roughly 690-donor mean. Because HLA typing was missing for some donors at each locus, association tests included only the typed subset. In a later analysis, TCR association rates were found to vary across HLA loci, with the most associated TCRs seen for DRB1 alleles and the fewest for HLA-C alleles. In a later analysis, about 17,000 TCR beta sequences were associated with specific HLA alleles at a false discovery rate of 0.05. Because the 87-base-pair reads could not distinguish some IMGT-functional V segments, including TRBV6-2 and TRBV6-3, those segments were excluded. An earlier analysis of some 590 of the donors showed that most TCR beta V segments appeared in productive rearrangements either about 87% or about 30% of the time, which broadly matched IMGT annotations. A later genetic analysis associated a missense DCLRE1C variant with V-gene and J-gene trimming of TCR beta chains, and an independent cohort replicated the association. A cluster of highly shared sequence variants was judged likely to represent a technical artifact of the sequencing pipeline. CMV serostatus was the only immune exposure information available for the cohort. A further reported finding was that TCR beta sequences accurately predicted the HLA-A and HLA-B alleles for most subjects in the first cohort. According to the authors, the approach could potentially be generalized to other disease states and immunological phenotypes. A few of the identified cytomegalovirus-associated TCR beta chains were confirmed in vitro to be specific for cytomegalovirus antigens. According to a later analysis, most CMV-associated TCR beta chains appeared to be HLA-restricted, and the HLA associations seemed to be driven largely by CMV exposure. Most TCR sequences were observed very rarely across donors, whereas some public TCRs were present in many individuals. Linkage disequilibrium might explain the correlated functional status among segregating V segments, but an unknown experimental factor could not be ruled out. When HLA alleles, especially DR and DQ, strongly co-occurred, attributing TCR associations to individual alleles was difficult. Compared with equally common non-associated chains, HLA-associated TCR beta chains in a later analysis were more clonally expanded and had lower generation probabilities. Only TCR beta chains were sequenced in this cohort, and the absence of alpha or paired-chain data limited detectable features. In the study, around 160 TCR beta chains were listed as associated with cytomegalovirus. Cytomegalovirus status was reported to be diagnosed by the classifier with high specificity and sensitivity in both the original and validation cohorts. Because counts were too low, about 15 rarely observed V segments, including chromosome 9 orphons, were left out of the earlier analysis of a few hundred of the donors.

Libraries were constructed by the immunoSEQ multiplex PCR assay. A mixture of 60 forward primers for TCR Vbeta segments and 13 reverse primers for TCR Jbeta segments was used in the multiplex PCR. Amplification of the CDR3 region of rearranged TCR beta genes was performed with a multiplex PCR assay on genomic DNA. The amplified TCR beta libraries were sequenced on the Illumina HiSeq System as 87-base-pair reads. On the authors' methods: Across the 600 to 700 repertoires, a later analysis counted tens of millions of unique TCR beta chains, roughly 11 million of which were shared by at least two donors. Raw reads were error-corrected and collapsed into unique sequences with a nearest-neighbor algorithm that merged closely related sequences to remove PCR and sequencing errors. To assign V, D and J gene segments, CDR3 sequences were aligned to IMGT reference sequences. For a sequence to be retained, at least a six-nucleotide match to both a V gene segment and a J gene segment was required. A rearrangement counted as productive if the CDR3 had no stop codons and remained in frame with V and J, and every other rearrangement counted as non-productive. CDR3 was defined by IMGT convention, running from the second conserved V-encoded cysteine to the conserved J-encoded phenylalanine. Sequences without an unambiguous match to a single V gene segment were excluded from the earlier analysis of approximately 560 of the donors. An earlier analysis of under 750 of the donors called V segments functional above 56.7% productive rearrangements and segregating when the between-donor standard deviation exceeded 5%. A statistical classification framework was developed to diagnose cytomegalovirus status using the catalog of TCR beta chain sequences. V and J gene assignment, in a later analysis, came from comparing TCR nucleotide sequences with IMGT/GENE-DB human TR gene sequences. In a later analysis, CDR3 sequences and most-parsimonious VDJ recombination scenarios were assigned using the TCRdist pipeline. In a later analysis, each TCR beta chain was defined by its CDR3 amino acid sequence together with its V-gene family, and reads without a unique V-gene family were excluded. To address suspected cross-contamination and a sequencing artifact, a later analysis removed 450 to 700 highly shared, low-generation-probability nucleotide sequences. In a later analysis, a clonal expansion index was calculated for each public chain from normalized within-repertoire ranks of inferred template counts. In a later analysis, generation probabilities were computed with a VDJ recombination model fitted to out-of-frame rearrangements, and the resulting probabilities were checked against IGoR. Hypergeometric tests were used in a later analysis to score TCR-TCR, TCR-HLA and TCR-CMV co-occurrence, with a repertoire-size bias correction applied to the TCR pairs. In a later analysis, false discovery rates were estimated by permuting HLA or CMV assignments 20 times. In a later analysis, co-occurring TCRs were grouped with DBSCAN, and TCRdist sequence similarity was added when clustering was performed within HLA-allele-positive subsets. Repertoires with fewer than 30,000 or more than 120,000 public chains, plus five repertoires with anomalous nucleotide sharing, were excluded from co-occurrence clustering. The immuneACCESS repertoire file appears here via TCRdb, limited to in-frame rearrangements. These files lack a portion of the clones; in checked studies, under half of the deficit traces to unresolved V genes, and the cause of the others is not known. Clone size and V and J calls were adopted from that table, with D and trimming inferred from the DNA. For this sample there are approximately 150,000 clones; about 83% appear just once. The ten top clones hold 0.85% of the sample.

The chain is made from TRBV4-1 and TRBJ2-1; TRBD1 matches 7 bases in the middle. The sequencing input was PBMCs. This sequence was found in a woman in her twenties or thirties in good health and CMV-seronegative. The CDR3 protein: CASGQGDRYNEQFF. The bases read TGCGCCAGCGGTCAGGGGGACCGCTACAATGAGCAGTTCTTC.